Below, 17 T cell receptor beta chains from the same sample are listed, as sequenced in a study of T cell responses to AZD1222 COVID-19 vaccine. The data were produced by immunoSEQ multiplex PCR, yet TCRdb's version contains in-frame clones alone and is incomplete. Here the sample spans some 55,000 clones, about 90% being singletons. Source: peripheral blood, taken on day 0 of AZD1222 vaccination. The receptors stem from an adult in good health.

J is TRBJ2-2 and V is TRBV5-1, with a weak D call TRBD2 (5 bases). Germline V CDR1 and CDR2: SGHRS, YFSETQ. The V end was cut by 3 bases, the J end by 1 base, with 7 bases between. This CDR3 has 14 residues. The CDR3 nucleotides are TGCGCCAGCAGCTGGGGAGTGAACACCGGGGAGCTGTTTTTT. Translating it yields CASSWGVNTGELFF.

This clone has just one count. The CDR3 bases are TGTGCCAGCAGTCTAAGCCTAGCGGGAGGGCTTATAAATGAGCAGTTCTTC. Its protein is CASSLSLAGGLINEQFF. The genes are TRBV27 and TRBJ2-1, with 12 bases identical to TRBD2. CDR1 is MNHEY, CDR2 SMNVEV, per germline (reference sequence). The length of the CDR3 is 17 residues. With V trimmed by 5 bases and J by 7 bases, 12 bases remained unmatched.

This clone was counted a single time. Within the sample, other DNA sequences also encode this same CDR3. J is TRBJ2-7 and V is TRBV18; 11 bases align to TRBD2. V trimming: 2 bases; J trimming: 0 bases; junction bases outside the gene matches: 0. The CDR3 sequence is 15 residues long. Germline values: CDR1 KGHSH, CDR2 LQKENI. The CDR3 DNA follows: TGTGCCAGCTCACCAACTAGCGGGGGCTCCTACGAGCAGTACTTC. Its protein product is CASSPTSGGSYEQYF. The full variable domain, in which reference TRBV18 and TRBJ2-7 provide the parts outside the CDR3, is NAGVMQNPRHLVRRRGQEARLRCSPMKGHSHVYWYRQLPEEGLKFMVYLQKENIIDESGMPKERFSAEFPKEGPSILRIQQVVRGDSAAYFCASSPTSGGSYEQYFGPGTRLTVT.

This chain uses TRBV28 with TRBJ2-7; 14 nucleotides match TRBD2. V lost 3 bases and J lost 0; bases outside the gene matches: 7. This CDR3 spans 18 amino acids. The germline gives CDR1 MDHEN, CDR2 SYDVKM. CDR3 sequence: CASSFSGGLAGASYEQYF. The CDR3 DNA follows: TGTGCCAGCAGTTTCTCCGGGGGACTAGCGGGGGCCTCCTACGAGCAGTACTTC.

CDR3 protein: CASSPLGALANYGYTF. DNA for the CDR3: TGTGCCAGCTCACCACTTGGGGCCTTAGCTAACTATGGCTACACCTTC. The J gene is TRBJ1-2, the V gene TRBV18; a possible D gene is TRBD1 (5 bases). The germline CDR1 and CDR2 sequences are KGHSH and LQKENI. There are 16 residues in the CDR3. The ends were cut back, 1 base at V and 0 bases at J, with 12 bases in the middle.

The chain uses TRBV3-1 (or the pseudogene TRBV3-2) and TRBJ1-4, with TRBD1 as a possible D gene (5 bases). The CDR3 consists of 15 residues. Trimming removed 6 bases at V and 11 bases at J, with 22 bases between. Germline V gene data show CDR1 as LGHDT and CDR2 as YNNKEL (reference sequence). The CDR3 bases are TGTGCCAGCAGTGAAGATAAAACGTATCGGGGGAAACTGTTTTTT. It codes for CASSEDKTYRGKLFF.

The chain carries TRBV6-4 and TRBJ2-1; 9 nucleotides line up with TRBD2. The CDR3 length is 15 residues. Germline V gene lookup returns CDR1 MRHNA and CDR2 SNTAGT. J was trimmed by 5 bases and V by 5 bases; bases with no gene match: 7. This CDR3 reads CASSRGLAGNNEQFF. The CDR3 nucleotides read TGTGCCAGCAGTCGGGGACTAGCCGGGAACAATGAGCAGTTCTTC.

V gene TRBV2 combines with J gene TRBJ2-3, with 10 positions matching TRBD2. After removal of 4 bases from V and 4 bases from J, the junction contained 5 bases not matched to a gene. This CDR3 is 15 amino acids long. Germline CDR1 SNHLY, CDR2 FYNNEI. CDR3: CASSVAGGSADTQYF. DNA of the CDR3: TGTGCCAGCAGTGTAGCGGGAGGATCAGCAGATACGCAGTATTTT.

This chain links TRBV10-3 with TRBJ2-7; possible D gene TRBD1, 6 bases. Between the trimmed V and J ends, which lost 3 bases and 0 bases, there was a span of 9 bases. CDR1 ENHRY and CDR2 SYGVKD come from the germline V gene. The CDR3 is 14 amino acids. CDR3 nucleotides: TGTGCCATCAGTGAAGGACAGAACTCCTACGAGCAGTACTTC. Translated: CAISEGQNSYEQYF.

This chain uses TRBV28 with TRBJ2-7, with TRBD2 identical over 7 bases. Looked up from germline, CDR1 is MDHEN and CDR2 is SYDVKM. After removal of 4 bases from V and 3 bases from J, the junction contained 15 bases not matched to a gene. This CDR3 has 17 amino acids. The CDR3 loop is CASSSPGGATHRYEQYF. The CDR3 DNA reads TGTGCCAGCAGTTCCCCGGGGGGAGCGACTCACCGCTACGAGCAGTACTTC.

The rearrangement links TRBV11-2 to TRBJ2-1, with TRBD2 as a possible D gene (6 bases). Germline V gives CDR1 SGHAT, CDR2 FQNNGV. V shed 4 bases and J shed 9 bases, with 19 bases lying between them. The CDR3 extends over 15 amino acids. The CDR3 DNA is TGTGCCAGCAGCTACGGGACTCTTGGTGTAGGTGAGCAGTTCTTC. It translates to CASSYGTLGVGEQFF.

V is TRBV7-2 and J is TRBJ2-1, with 10 bases identical to TRBD1. There are 16 residues in the CDR3. The germline V gene has CDR1 SGHTA and CDR2 FQGNSA. V lost 6 bases, J lost 1 base, and 6 bases stayed unmatched. The DNA for the CDR3 is TGTGCCAGCAGTCAACCGGGACAGGGGTCCTACAATGAGCAGTTCTTC. It encodes CASSQPGQGSYNEQFF.

A remark on this clone: Other DNA sequences in the sample encode the same CDR3. This chain joins TRBV5-1 and TRBJ2-2; tentatively, D is TRBD1 (5 bases). Germline CDR1 reads SGHRS; CDR2 reads YFSETQ. The CDR3 loop spans 15 amino acids. The V end lost 0 bases, the J end lost 2 bases, and 8 bases lay between the germline ends. CDR3 region: CASSLGGTNTGELFF. CDR3 sequence (DNA): TGCGCCAGCAGCTTGGGGGGCACTAACACCGGGGAGCTGTTTTTT.

The V and J genes are TRBV28 and TRBJ2-7, with D hard to call. CDR1 is MDHEN, CDR2 SYDVKM, per germline. The CDR3 sequence is 13 residues long. The V gene lost 7 bases and the J gene lost 2 bases, with 12 bases spanning the gap. The CDR3, as DNA: TGTGCCAGCATGCCCCCTGGAACCTACGAGCAGTACTTC. Its protein product is CASMPPGTYEQYF. Using reference TRBV28 and TRBJ2-7 for the parts outside the CDR3, the full variable domain is DVKVTQSSRYLVKRTGEKVFLECVQDMDHENMFWYRQDPGLGLRLIYFSYDVKMKEKGDIPEGYSVSREKKERFSLILESASTNQTSMYLCASMPPGTYEQYFGPGTRLTVT.

The rearrangement joins TRBV5-1 to TRBJ2-7; perhaps TRBD2 as D (6 bases). The germline V gene has CDR1 SGHRS and CDR2 YFSETQ. The CDR3 has 15 residues. With 7 bases removed from V and 4 bases from J, the gap between germline ends came to 21 bases. The CDR3 sequence is CASSLSAGSSYEQYF. CDR3 coding DNA: TGCGCCAGCTCCCTTTCGGCCGGGAGTAGTTACGAGCAGTACTTC.

CDR3 sequence: CASSLVGQGDEQYF. For the CDR3, the DNA is TGTGCCAGCAGCTTAGTTGGACAGGGGGACGAGCAGTACTTC. This chain connects TRBV11-2 to TRBJ2-7, with 10 nucleotides matching TRBD1. V lost 1 base, J lost 5 bases, and 2 bases stayed unmatched. The CDR3 is made up of 14 amino acids. Germline V CDR1 and CDR2: SGHAT, FQNNGV.

J is TRBJ1-1 and V is TRBV18, with unresolved D. CDR1 is KGHSH, CDR2 LQKENI, per germline. The CDR3 loop spans 14 amino acids. Between the trimmed V and J ends, which lost 0 bases and 6 bases, there was a span of 11 bases. CDR3 DNA sequence: TGTGCCAGCTCACCACCTTATTCTGGGGCTGAAGCTTTCTTT. It codes for CASSPPYSGAEAFF.